Here is one T cell receptor beta chain with its context. Antigen specificity is unknown. Produced via immunoSEQ multiplex PCR; TCRdb's table is partial and in-frame only. In the table there are some 320,000 clones, roughly 87% of which are singletons. The donors were part of the validation cohort, which consisted of more than 90 subjects and was separate from the first cohort of several hundred subjects. Looked up from germline, CDR1 is SGHKS and CDR2 is YYEKEE (reference sequence). CDR3 length equals 15 residues. After removal of 3 bases from V and 3 bases from J, the junction contained 6 bases not matched to a gene. This specimen belongs to a study of cytomegalovirus exposure and HLA in healthy donors. Study conclusions and caveats: For most TCR sequences rarity was the rule, although some public TCRs occurred in many donors. Reports described diagnosis of cytomegalovirus status by the classifier as highly specific and sensitive. Researchers counted around 180 TCR beta chains as cytomegalovirus-associated.

The sample was PBMCs. This chain joins TRBV5-5 and TRBJ2-5; 9 nucleotides agree with TRBD1. The clonotype comes from a woman younger than 45 in good health and CMV-seropositive. The CDR3 is CASSSDRDREETQYF. The CDR3, as DNA: TGTGCCAGCAGCTCAGACCGGGACAGGGAAGAGACCCAGTACTTC.